The 3 T cell receptor beta chains in this list originate from one sample, sequenced in a study of response to subunit inactivated influenza vaccine. TCRdb recomputed calls from the RT-PCR reads with MiXCR, one row per CDR3 protein. The sample carries approximately 680,000 distinct CDR3 sequences, more than 15% recorded once. Material: PBMCs from blood, obtained 11 to 12 days after vaccination. These receptor sequences come from a man in his fifties or sixties who received an inactivated influenza vaccine.

The gene calls are TRBV2 and TRBJ2-3, with TRBD1 matching over 9 bases. The CDR3 contains 14 residues. CDR1 and CDR2 from the germline V gene are SNHLY and FYNNEI. Trimming took 4 bases from V and 1 from J; bases not matched to a gene: 0. The CDR3 loop is CASSGDRGTDTQYF. The CDR3 DNA reads as TGTGCCAGCAGTGGGGACAGGGGCACAGATACGCAGTATTTT.

The rearrangement links TRBV7-9 to TRBJ2-5, with no clear D. V gave up 0 bases and J gave up 2 bases, with 10 bases separating them. The CDR3 extends over 15 amino acids. Per the germline V gene, CDR1 is SEHNR and CDR2 is FQNEAQ (reference sequence). CDR3 nucleotides: TGTGCCAGCAGCTTAGCGTCTACTACGCAAGAGACCCAGTACTTC. Its translation is CASSLASTTQETQYF.

The chain is built from TRBV12-3 or TRBV12-4 and TRBJ2-5; 16 bases agree with TRBD2. CDR3 size: 18 residues. The junction had 7 bases not matched to a gene; V was cut back by 1 base and J by 5 bases. CDR3 sequence reads: CASSLDAGLAGGLETQYF. As DNA, the CDR3 is TGTGCCAGCAGTTTAGACGCGGGACTAGCGGGGGGGCTTGAGACCCAGTACTTC.